The present TCR beta chain was sequenced within a study of blood T cell repertoires in COVID-19. The CDR3 covers 13 residues. CDR1 SGHAT and CDR2 FQNNGV come from the germline V gene. The ends were cut back, 3 bases at V and 1 base at J, with 4 bases in the middle. The repertoire was sequenced with immunoSEQ multiplex PCR; TCRdb's copy has only in-frame clones and lacks some. This sample carries about 110,000 clones, roughly 83% of them seen once, and the ten largest clones take 0.65% to 0.9%. This TCR was sampled from a woman in her 70s with acute or convalescent COVID-19. Sequencing input: peripheral blood. The chain joins TRBV11-2 to TRBJ1-3; D is undetermined. CDR3 in DNA: TGTGCCAGCAGCTTGGCATCTGGAAACACCATATATTTT. Protein product: CASSLASGNTIYF.